The 18 T cell receptor beta chains given below trace back to one sample, sequenced in a study of monozygotic twins with inflammatory bowel disease. TCRdb re-called the 5' RACE reads and gives one entry per CDR3 protein, without DNA. The table for this sample gives about 110,000 distinct CDR3 sequences. Sequencing input: blood. The source of these receptors is a human donor with ulcerative colitis or Crohn's disease, or a healthy co-twin of an affected twin (not recorded which).

This chain connects TRBV5-1 to TRBJ1-5; the D call of TRBD1 rests on TCRdb alone, since no DNA is present to check it. CDR3 length: 14 amino acids. Looked up from germline, CDR1 is SGHRS and CDR2 is YFSETQ. The CDR3 loop is CASSAGQGDQPQHF.

The chain combines TRBV20-1 with TRBJ2-2; TCRdb reports TRBD1, a call that lacks DNA to check it against. The CDR3 contains 13 residues. The germline gives CDR1 DFQATT, CDR2 SNEGSKA (reference sequence). This CDR3 is CSARFSQGGELFF.

The chain recombines TRBV5-1 with TRBJ2-1; with no DNA, the TCRdb D assignment of TRBD1 cannot be verified. CDR1 SGHRS and CDR2 YFSETQ come from the germline V gene. The CDR3 is 14 residues long. The CDR3 protein is CASSFSRVYNEQFF.

The chain joins TRBV5-8 to TRBJ1-5; TCRdb outputs TRBD1, but without DNA this stays unchecked. CDR1 and CDR2 from the germline V gene are SGHTS and YDEGEE. The CDR3 length is 16 residues. The CDR3 loop is CASSTQGWYSNQPQHF.

The genes are TRBV20-1 and TRBJ2-1; the TCRdb call, TRBD2, lacks DNA for checking. Germline loops: CDR1 DFQATT, CDR2 SNEGSKA (reference sequence). The CDR3 consists of 13 residues. The CDR3 region is CSARERTRNEQFF.

The V gene is TRBV9, the J gene TRBJ2-3; TCRdb designates TRBD2, a call that cannot be tested without DNA. The length of the CDR3 is 17 residues. Germline V gene sequence: CDR1 SGDLS, CDR2 YYNGEE. The CDR3 region is CASSTTTSGSSTDTQYF.

The rearrangement uses TRBV28 and TRBJ2-7; TCRdb picks TRBD1, but there is no DNA to check that call. Looked up from germline, CDR1 is MDHEN and CDR2 is SYDVKM. The CDR3 is made up of 15 amino acids. This chain's CDR3 is CASTTPGQGGHEQYF.

The chain uses TRBV5-1 and TRBJ1-1. The CDR3 consists of 14 residues. The germline V gene has CDR1 SGHRS and CDR2 YFSETQ. The CDR3 sequence is CASSLAPDERVAFF.

The V gene is TRBV5-1, the J gene TRBJ2-3; TCRdb's D call of TRBD2 is untestable without DNA. This CDR3 spans 16 amino acids. Germline values: CDR1 SGHRS, CDR2 YFSETQ. The CDR3: CASSLVLAGGRDTQYF.

The gene calls are TRBV12-3 or TRBV12-4 and TRBJ1-1; as DNA is missing, the TRBD1 call by TCRdb cannot be tested. This CDR3 comprises 14 residues. CDR3 sequence reads: CASSSQGGGTEAFF.

V and J are TRBV4-1 and TRBJ1-4; the TCRdb D gene call, TRBD1, has no DNA to confirm it. Germline values: CDR1 MGHRA, CDR2 YSYEKL. The CDR3 has 16 residues. The CDR3: CASSQEPGEMGEKLFF.

The V gene is TRBV7-3, the J gene TRBJ1-1; no DNA is available, so the TRBD1 call from TCRdb remains unchecked. There are 15 residues in the CDR3. The germline V gene encodes CDR1 SGHTA and CDR2 FQGTGA. The CDR3 here is CASSSQGVENTEAFF.

The V and J genes are TRBV12-3 or TRBV12-4 and TRBJ1-2. The CDR3 is 13 residues long. The CDR3 sequence: CASSFSTDYGYTF.

V and J are TRBV6-6 and TRBJ1-5; the TCRdb D gene call, TRBD1, has no DNA to confirm it. The CDR3 loop spans 14 amino acids. Germline CDR1 MNHNY, CDR2 SVGAGI (reference sequence). The CDR3 loop is CASSPPDRDQPQHF.

This chain connects TRBV6-5 to TRBJ2-5. Germline V gene sequence: CDR1 MNHEY, CDR2 SVGAGI. The CDR3 covers 14 residues. The CDR3 region is CASSYGGTEETQYF.

The chain links TRBV10-3 to TRBJ2-1. Germline assignment: CDR1 ENHRY and CDR2 SYGVKD. CDR3 length: 14 residues. CDR3 sequence: CAIASRVPYNEQFF.

This CDR3 reads CASSLPPPGGDEKLFF. V and J are TRBV28 and TRBJ1-4; TCRdb proposes TRBD1, but this gene call is untestable without DNA. Germline V gene data show CDR1 as MDHEN and CDR2 as SYDVKM. The CDR3 consists of 16 residues.

The chain combines TRBV6-2 or TRBV6-3 with TRBJ1-6. Germline loops: CDR1 MNHEY, CDR2 SVGEGT. This CDR3 region has 16 residues. The CDR3: CASSTTVGQTNSPLHF.